The clone carrying this T cell receptor beta chain occurred a few times. This sample is part of a study of blood T cell repertoires in COVID-19. Study background: Acute-phase and convalescent COVID-19 samples originated in the United States, Italy and Spain. The cDNA or gDNA used as material had been derived from T cells, B-cell-depleted T cells, or PBMCs.

In the original workflow: Amplifying reference gene primers gave estimates of nucleated cell counts. Libraries were prepared by immunoSEQ multiplex PCR; TCRdb keeps only in-frame clonotypes and omits some of them. That table furnishes V, J and clone size, whereas the DNA furnished D and trimming. The sample has about 93,000 clones, roughly 79% seen once. V lost 2 bases and J 2 bases, leaving 12 bases between the germline ends. This CDR3 comprises 16 residues. The germline V gene has CDR1 MGHRA and CDR2 YSYEKL. The specimen was peripheral blood. This chain joins TRBV4-1 and TRBJ1-4, with D possibly being TRBD1 (6 bases). This receptor was identified in a human donor in a cohort sampled during active COVID-19. The CDR3 DNA follows: TGCGCCAGCAGCCAACAGACAGGACCTACTAATGAAAAACTGTTTTTT. Amino acids: CASSQQTGPTNEKLFF.